The 2 T cell receptor beta chains reported below all come from one sample, sequenced in a study of T-cell reconstitution after alpha-beta-depleted transplantation in children. Preparation of the TCRbeta library used unique molecular identifiers. TCRdb reprocessed the PCR reads via MiXCR and lists one record per CDR3 protein. The sample records roughly 610,000 distinct CDR3 sequences, roughly 10% being singletons. The sequencing here drew on PBMCs from the stem cell graft donor, taken from the stem cell graft. All receptors come from a human donor who donated a stem cell graft to a child with acute myeloid leukemia.

DNA for the CDR3: TGTGCCATCAGGGGGACTAGCGGGATCAATGAGCAGTTCTTC. Protein product: CAIRGTSGINEQFF. The rearrangement joins TRBV10-3 to TRBJ2-1, with 13 bases lining up with TRBD2. Germline CDR1 reads ENHRY; CDR2 reads SYGVKD. With 6 bases clipped from V and 6 bases from J, the junction kept 2 bases outside the gene matches. The CDR3 spans 14 residues.

This clonotype was seen ten or more times. V is TRBV29-1 and J is TRBJ2-5; TRBD1 is a possible D gene (6 bases). The CDR3 runs 16 residues. CDR1 and CDR2 (germline): SQVTM, ANQGSEA. V shed 3 bases and J shed 0 bases, with 17 bases lying between them. CDR3 sequence reads: CSVDGTQGSYQETQYF. The DNA for the CDR3 is TGCAGCGTTGACGGGACACAGGGATCGTACCAAGAGACCCAGTACTTC. Looking up the rest from reference TRBV29-1 and TRBJ2-5 gives the full variable domain: SAVISQKPSRDICQRGTSLTIQCQVDSQVTMMFWYRQQPGQSLTLIATANQGSEATYESGFVIDKFPISRPNLTFSTLTVSNMSPEDSSIYLCSVDGTQGSYQETQYFGPGTRLLVL.